This TCR beta chain was obtained from a study of identical twins. The ends lost 6 bases at V and 5 bases at J; junction bases unmatched: 4. CDR1 SQVTM and CDR2 ANQGSEA come from the germline V gene. There are 11 residues in the CDR3. MiXCR was run by TCRdb on the 5' RACE reads, yielding one entry per CDR3 protein. Of about 790,000 distinct CDR3 sequences in the sample, about 20% were seen once. Another study also made use of these data, one on T cells expressing NK-cell markers. This second report adds: An anti-gamma-delta TCR antibody restricted sorting to alpha-beta TCR T cells in several experiments.

The sequencing input was PBMCs. The sequence was obtained from a woman under 30 in good health. V gene TRBV29-1 combines with J gene TRBJ2-7; 7 positions agree with TRBD1. The CDR3 nucleotides are TGCAGCGTATACAGGGGCCACGAGCAGTACTTC. Amino acid sequence: CSVYRGHEQYF.